This T cell receptor beta chain was retrieved from a study of T cell changes during pregnancy in multiple sclerosis. Generated by immunoSEQ multiplex PCR, the TCRdb table keeps only in-frame clones and is missing some. This table holds 50,000 to 75,000 clones, about nine tenths found once. V was pared by 4 bases and J by 3 bases, with 16 bases between. CDR3 length equals 15 residues. In germline, CDR1 is SGHDT, CDR2 YYEEEE. This clone was picked up one time. The sample was peripheral blood, taken in the first trimester of pregnancy. The origin of this receptor is a female donor in good health, enrolled as a control in a pregnancy study. The V gene is TRBV5-6, the J gene TRBJ1-2, with TRBD1 as a possible D gene (6 bases). The CDR3 coding sequence is TGTGCCAGCAGCCGCATCGGACAGCTGGACTATGGCTACACCTTC. Translated, it gives CASSRIGQLDYGYTF.